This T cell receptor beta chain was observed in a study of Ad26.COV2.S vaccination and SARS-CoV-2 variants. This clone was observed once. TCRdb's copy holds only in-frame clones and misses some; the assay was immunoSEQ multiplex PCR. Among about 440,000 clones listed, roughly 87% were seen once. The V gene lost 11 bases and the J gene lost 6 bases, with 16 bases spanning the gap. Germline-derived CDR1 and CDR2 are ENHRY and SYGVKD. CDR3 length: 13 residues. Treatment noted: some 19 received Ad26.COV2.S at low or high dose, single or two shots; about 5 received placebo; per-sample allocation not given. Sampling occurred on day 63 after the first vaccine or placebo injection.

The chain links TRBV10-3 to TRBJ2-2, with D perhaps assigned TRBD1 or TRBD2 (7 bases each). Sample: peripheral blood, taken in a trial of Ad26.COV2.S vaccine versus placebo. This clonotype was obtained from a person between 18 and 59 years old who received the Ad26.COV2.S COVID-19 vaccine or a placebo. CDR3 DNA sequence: TGTGCCTCGGGGGAGGGGGCATCCGGGGAGCTGTTTTTT. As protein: CASGEGASGELFF.